This T cell receptor (beta chain) came from a study of regulatory T cells in long-lasting Graves disease. Study-wide results and caveats: Small numbers of samples may have cut accuracy.

Libraries of TCR beta came from iRepertoire HTBI primers plus Arm-PCR of CDR3 regions. In TCRdb, the multiplex PCR reads were re-called with MiXCR into one record per CDR3 protein. The table includes around 460,000 distinct CDR3 sequences, roughly 21% detected once. This clonotype was seen at least ten times. The target antigen is unknown. The time point denotes: persistent/refractory GD, antithyroid drugs over 5 years with positive TRAb. There was RNA extracted from PBMCs, and the TCR library was made from it. The TCR comes from a female donor with Graves disease. The material sequenced was peripheral blood mononuclear cells (PBMCs), taken when the disease was refractory, from a patient treated with antithyroid drugs.

The CDR3 is CASAQGGPNEKLFF. The CDR3 nucleotides read TGTGCCAGCGCCCAGGGGGGGCCCAATGAAAAACTGTTTTTT. V is TRBV2 and J is TRBJ1-4, with TRBD1 matching 7 bases. Germline CDR1 and CDR2: SNHLY and FYNNEI. Trimming at V came to 8 bases and at J to 5 bases, leaving 8 bases not matched to a gene. The CDR3 is 14 residues long.